Following are 14 T cell receptor beta chains from one sample sequenced in a study of blood T cell repertoires in COVID-19. Some clones are missing from TCRdb's copy, which holds only in-frame ones; the method was immunoSEQ multiplex PCR. The repertoire holds about 140,000 clones, with roughly four fifths as singletons. The specimen sequenced was peripheral blood. These receptors were obtained from an elderly woman in a cohort sampled during active or convalescent COVID-19.

The chain couples TRBV19 to TRBJ2-1, with 7 bases lining up with TRBD2. Germline assignment: CDR1 LNHDA and CDR2 SQIVND (reference sequence). The CDR3 totals 13 residues. Trimming took 7 bases from V and 8 from J; bases not matched to a gene: 8. The CDR3: CASTPREADEQFF. CDR3 coding DNA: TGTGCCAGTACCCCCCGGGAGGCAGATGAGCAGTTCTTC.

The chain links TRBV6-2 or TRBV6-3 to TRBJ2-3; 8 bases line up with TRBD2. The CDR3 loop spans 19 amino acids. The germline V gene encodes CDR1 MNHEY and CDR2 SVGEGT. With 0 bases clipped from V and 4 bases from J, the junction kept 15 bases outside the gene matches. The CDR3 region has the DNA TGTGCCAGCAGTTACTCTTCCGCTAGCGGGTCCCGCCGGGCAGATACGCAGTATTTT. The encoded protein is CASSYSSASGSRRADTQYF.

This clone showed up just a few times. The chain couples TRBV7-9 to TRBJ1-1; 7 nucleotides agree with TRBD1. This CDR3 spans 15 amino acids. Germline CDR1 and CDR2: SEHNR and FQNEAQ (reference sequence). V was pared by 2 bases and J by 2 bases, with 5 bases of the junction left unmatched. The CDR3 bases are TGTGCCAGCAGCTTAACAGGGGCGGGAAACACTGAAGCTTTCTTT. It yields the protein CASSLTGAGNTEAFF.

The CDR3 loop is CASSPQGNEQFF. The CDR3 DNA is TGTGCCAGCTCACCACAGGGGAATGAGCAGTTCTTC. This rearrangement joins TRBV18 to TRBJ2-1; tentative D call: TRBD1 (5 bases). The germline V and J ends were trimmed by 1 base and 7 bases, with 5 bases remaining between them. The V gene's germline CDR1 is KGHSH and CDR2 LQKENI. The CDR3 loop spans 12 amino acids.

This clone has a single count. V and J are TRBV6-2 or TRBV6-3 and TRBJ2-2; 11 bases fit TRBD1. V trimming: 5 bases; J trimming: 1 base; junction bases outside the gene matches: 6. CDR3 length: 17 residues. Germline V gene sequence: CDR1 MNHEY, CDR2 SVGEGT. CDR3 region: CASSLPGQGENTGELFF. Here the CDR3 DNA reads TGTGCCAGCAGTCTGCCGGGACAGGGGGAGAACACCGGGGAGCTGTTTTTT.

This clone has only a few counts. The chain uses TRBV4-2 and TRBJ1-2; D gene ambiguous. V lost 0 bases and J 5 bases, leaving 13 bases between the germline ends. CDR3 size: 15 residues. The germline CDR1 and CDR2 sequences are LGHNA and YNFKEQ. CDR3 protein: CASSQELAAGYGYTF. The CDR3 DNA follows: TGTGCCAGCAGCCAAGAACTGGCGGCTGGGTATGGCTACACCTTC.

The rearrangement links TRBV27 to TRBJ1-4, with TRBD1 identical over 11 bases. Germline values: CDR1 MNHEY, CDR2 SMNVEV (reference sequence). This CDR3 comprises 16 residues. Germline trimming cut 3 bases from V and 4 bases from J; bases unmatched to any gene: 4. For the CDR3, the DNA is TGTGCCAGCAGTTTGTCGGGACAGGGGGTTAATGAAAAACTGTTTTTT. This sequence encodes CASSLSGQGVNEKLFF.

The rearrangement uses TRBV3-1 (or the pseudogene TRBV3-2) and TRBJ1-6, with 9 bases matching TRBD1. The germline V gene has CDR1 LGHDT and CDR2 YNNKEL (reference sequence). The CDR3 runs to 14 residues. Trimming removed 4 bases from V and 7 bases from J; junction bases left unmatched: 2. The CDR3 coding sequence is TGTGCCAGCAGCCCCGGGACAGGGAATTCACCCCTCCACTTT. Amino acids: CASSPGTGNSPLHF.

This sequence joins TRBV5-4 and TRBJ2-1; D possibly corresponds to TRBD2 (5 bases). V was trimmed by 0 bases and J by 5 bases, leaving 9 bases between them. Germline V gives CDR1 SGHNT, CDR2 YYREEE (reference sequence). The CDR3 has 14 residues. CDR3 in amino acids: CASSLAGLNNEQFF. The DNA for the CDR3 is TGTGCCAGCAGCTTGGCGGGGTTGAACAATGAGCAGTTCTTC.

The rearrangement joins TRBV7-2 to TRBJ1-1; D ambiguous. Trimming pared 4 bases from V and 1 base from J, leaving 13 bases between. Germline-derived CDR1 and CDR2 are SGHTA and FQGNSA. This CDR3 has 15 amino acids. CDR3 sequence (DNA): TGTGCCAGCAGCTCCAGAGGGCGTAAGAACACTGAAGCTTTCTTT. It encodes CASSSRGRKNTEAFF.

The chain links TRBV15 to TRBJ1-3, with D unclear. Germline CDR1 and CDR2: LNHNV and YYDKDF (reference sequence). Trimming removed 0 bases from V and 6 bases from J, with 6 bases in between. This CDR3 is 13 amino acids long. The CDR3 spells CATSRDRENTIYF. The DNA for the CDR3 is TGTGCCACCAGCAGAGATCGGGAAAACACCATATATTTT.

The V gene is TRBV11-3, the J gene TRBJ2-3, with D possibly TRBD1 on 6 matching bases. The CDR3 contains 14 residues. With 5 bases removed from V and 2 bases from J, the gap between germline ends came to 11 bases. Looked up from germline, CDR1 is SGHNT and CDR2 is YENEEA. CDR3 nucleotide sequence: TGTGCCAGCAGCCCTGGGACAAACACAGATACGCAGTATTTT. Protein sequence: CASSPGTNTDTQYF.

This chain links TRBV6-6 with TRBJ2-7, with 8 nucleotides matching TRBD1. Per the germline V gene, CDR1 is MNHNY and CDR2 is SVGAGI (reference sequence). J gave up 0 bases and V 4 bases, and 5 bases lay outside the gene matches. CDR3 length: 15 amino acids. CDR3 loop: CASSLGQGFSYEQYV. CDR3 nucleotides: TGTGCCAGCAGTTTAGGACAGGGATTCTCCTACGAGCAGTACGTC.

The rearrangement uses TRBV5-4 and TRBJ2-7, with D possibly matching TRBD2 (5 bases). Germline CDR1 reads SGHNT; CDR2 reads YYREEE (reference sequence). The CDR3 contains 10 residues. CDR3 protein: CASGRPWPCV. The DNA of the CDR3 is TGTGCCAGCGGGAGACCCTGGCCATGCGTC.